This T cell receptor (beta chain) was recorded in a study of T-cell reconstitution after alpha-beta-depleted transplantation in children. Unique molecular identifiers were built into the TCRbeta library. From the PCR reads, TCRdb called clonotypes with MiXCR, one entry per CDR3 protein. The table shows 500,000 to 600,000 distinct CDR3 sequences, with around a third occurring only once. Sequencing used PBMCs from the stem cell graft donor, obtained from the stem cell graft. The sequence derives from a human donor who donated a stem cell graft to a child with aplastic anemia.

In nucleotides, the CDR3 is TGTGCCAGCAGTTCCCAAGGGGCGCAAGAGACCCAGTACTTC. Residues: CASSSQGAQETQYF. The rearrangement links TRBV28 to TRBJ2-5; tentative D call: TRBD1 (5 bases). Trimming shortened V by 4 bases and J by 2 bases, and 11 bases separated the two germline ends. Per the germline V gene, CDR1 is MDHEN and CDR2 is SYDVKM. This CDR3 region has 14 residues.